This TCR beta chain is from a study of cytomegalovirus exposure and HLA in healthy donors. Vbeta (60) and Jbeta (13) primers were used in the PCR. Only in-frame clones appear in the TCRdb table, and some are missing; sequencing was by immunoSEQ multiplex PCR. The sample carries some 130,000 clones, around 10% recorded once. This clone was seen a few times. No antigen is known for it. Findings and caveats of the study: Within a later analysis, the majority of CMV-associated TCR beta chains appeared HLA-restricted. According to a later analysis, donors in an Asian-associated ancestry cluster reportedly had fewer N-insertions than the approximately 670-donor mean. Some highly shared sequence variants likely arose as a pipeline artifact. When a later analysis compared HLA-associated TCR beta chains with equally common others, the HLA-associated chains turned out to be more clonally expanded and to have lower generation probabilities.

The clonotype comes from a woman in her forties in good health and CMV-seropositive. Specimen: PBMCs.

CDR3 bases: TGTGCCAGCAGCTTAGAACGGGGGGGTGGAGGTCGCGAGCAGTACTTC. It codes for CASSLERGGGGREQYF. The J gene is TRBJ2-7, the V gene TRBV11-2; TRBD2 aligns across 8 bases. V trimming: 0 bases; J trimming: 6 bases; junction bases outside the gene matches: 10. The CDR3 is 16 amino acids. Germline V lookup: CDR1 SGHAT, CDR2 FQNNGV.